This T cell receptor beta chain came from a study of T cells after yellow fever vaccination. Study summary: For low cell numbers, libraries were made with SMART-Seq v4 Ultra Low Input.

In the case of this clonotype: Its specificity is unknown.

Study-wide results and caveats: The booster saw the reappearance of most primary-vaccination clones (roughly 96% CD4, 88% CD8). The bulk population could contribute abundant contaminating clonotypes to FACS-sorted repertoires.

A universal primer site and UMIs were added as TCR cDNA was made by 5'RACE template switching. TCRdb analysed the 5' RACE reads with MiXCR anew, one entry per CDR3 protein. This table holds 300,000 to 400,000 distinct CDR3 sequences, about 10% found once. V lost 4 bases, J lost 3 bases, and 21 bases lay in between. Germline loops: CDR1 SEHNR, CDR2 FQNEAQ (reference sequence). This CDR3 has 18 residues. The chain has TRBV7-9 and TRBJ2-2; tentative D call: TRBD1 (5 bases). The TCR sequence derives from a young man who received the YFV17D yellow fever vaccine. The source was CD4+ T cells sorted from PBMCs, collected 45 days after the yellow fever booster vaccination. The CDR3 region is CASSSDLGRVYDTGELFF. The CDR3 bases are TGTGCCAGCAGCTCCGACTTGGGCAGGGTTTACGACACCGGGGAGCTGTTTTTT.